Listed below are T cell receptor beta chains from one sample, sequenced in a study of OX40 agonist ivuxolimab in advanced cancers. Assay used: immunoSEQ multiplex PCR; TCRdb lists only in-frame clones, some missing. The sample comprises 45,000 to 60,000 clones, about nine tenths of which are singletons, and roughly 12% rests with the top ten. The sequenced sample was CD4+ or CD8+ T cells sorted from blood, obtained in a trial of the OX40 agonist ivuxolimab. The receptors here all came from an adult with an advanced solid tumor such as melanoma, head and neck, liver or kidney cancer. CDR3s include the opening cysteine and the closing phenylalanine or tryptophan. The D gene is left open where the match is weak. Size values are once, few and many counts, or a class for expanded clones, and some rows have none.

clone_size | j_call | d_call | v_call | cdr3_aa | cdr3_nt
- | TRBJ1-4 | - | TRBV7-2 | CASSPGMPNEKLFF | TGTGCCAGCAGCCCGGGGATGCCTAATGAAAAACTGTTTTTT
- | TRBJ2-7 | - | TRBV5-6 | CASSLGYYEQYF | TGTGCCAGCAGCTTGGGATACTACGAGCAGTACTTC
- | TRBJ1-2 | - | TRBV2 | CASSVTVSFYGYTF | TGTGCCAGCAGTGTGACAGTTTCTTTCTATGGCTACACCTTC
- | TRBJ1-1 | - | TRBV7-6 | CASSLDTNTEAFF | TGTGCCAGCAGCCTGGACACGAACACTGAAGCTTTCTTT
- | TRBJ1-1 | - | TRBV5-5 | CASRSWTAFEAFF | TGTGCCAGCCGATCTTGGACAGCATTTGAAGCTTTCTTT
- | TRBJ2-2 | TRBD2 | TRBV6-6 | CASSRTLARTGELFF | TGTGCCAGCAGTCGAACACTAGCGAGGACCGGGGAGCTGTTTTTT
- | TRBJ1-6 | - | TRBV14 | CASSQVYRRNSPLHF | TGTGCCAGCAGCCAAGTGTACAGGAGGAATTCACCCCTCCACTTT
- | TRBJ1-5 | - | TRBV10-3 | CAISESIQENQPQHF | TGTGCCATCAGTGAGTCAATCCAGGAAAATCAGCCCCAGCATTTT
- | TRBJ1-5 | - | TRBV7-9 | CASGRQAGGNQPQHF | TGTGCCAGCGGTCGACAGGCAGGAGGCAATCAGCCCCAGCATTTT
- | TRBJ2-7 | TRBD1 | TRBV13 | CASSPRQGRKNEQYF | TGTGCCAGCAGCCCACGACAGGGGCGGAAGAACGAGCAGTACTTC
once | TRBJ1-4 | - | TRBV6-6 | CASSYYEREKLFF | TGTGCCAGCAGTTACTACGAGAGGGAAAAACTGTTTTTT
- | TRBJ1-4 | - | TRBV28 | CASRPGQINEKLFF | TGTGCCAGCAGGCCGGGACAAATTAATGAAAAACTGTTTTTT
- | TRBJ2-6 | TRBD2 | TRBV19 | CASMGLAGVVAGANVLTF | TGTGCCAGTATGGGACTAGCGGGAGTGGTTGCTGGGGCCAACGTCCTGACTTTC
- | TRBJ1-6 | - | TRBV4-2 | CASSPSGVAYNSPLHF | TGTGCCAGCAGCCCATCAGGGGTGGCCTATAATTCACCCCTCCACTTT
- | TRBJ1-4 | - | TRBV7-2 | CASSLRTGLSEKLFF | TGTGCCAGCAGCTTAAGAACCGGGTTAAGTGAAAAACTGTTTTTT
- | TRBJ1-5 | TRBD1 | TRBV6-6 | CASTQGGQGGWQPQHF | TGTGCCAGCACCCAGGGAGGGCAGGGGGGATGGCAGCCCCAGCATTTT
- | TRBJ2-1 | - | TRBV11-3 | CASSFAWRERCEQFF | TGTGCCAGCAGCTTTGCTTGGCGGGAACGCTGTGAGCAGTTCTTC
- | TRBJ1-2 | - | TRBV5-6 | CASSLARGGYGYTF | TGTGCCAGCAGCTTGGCCAGGGGTGGGTATGGCTACACCTTC
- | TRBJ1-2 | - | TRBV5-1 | CASSVDGSYGYTF | TGCGCCAGCAGCGTGGACGGTAGCTATGGCTACACCTTC
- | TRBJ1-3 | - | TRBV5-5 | CASSMAWVNTIYF | TGTGCCAGCAGCATGGCATGGGTAAACACCATATATTTT
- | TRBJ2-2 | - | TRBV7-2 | CASSPLGTYYGELFF | TGTGCCAGCAGCCCCTTGGGGACATACTACGGGGAGCTGTTTTTT
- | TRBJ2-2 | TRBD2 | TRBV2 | CASSVGGGKTGELFF | TGTGCCAGCAGTGTGGGCGGGGGGAAAACCGGGGAGCTGTTTTTT
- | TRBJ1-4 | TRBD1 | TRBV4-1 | CASSQGDRDDEKLFF | TGCGCCAGCAGCCAGGGTGACAGGGACGATGAAAAACTGTTTTTT
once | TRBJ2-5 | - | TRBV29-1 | CSVEDTGLAETQYF | TGCAGCGTTGAAGACACAGGGCTAGCGGAGACCCAGTACTTC
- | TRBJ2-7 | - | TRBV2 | CASRRGVSYEQYF | TGTGCCAGCCGCCGGGGAGTCTCCTACGAGCAGTACTTC
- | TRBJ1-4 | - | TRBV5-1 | CASSPGAANEKLFF | TGCGCCAGCAGCCCGGGGGCGGCTAATGAAAAACTGTTTTTT
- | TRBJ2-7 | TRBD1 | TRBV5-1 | CASSLVQGAGYEQYF | TGCGCCAGCAGCTTGGTTCAGGGGGCTGGCTACGAGCAGTACTTC
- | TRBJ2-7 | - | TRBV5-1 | CASQDSPSYEQYF | TGCGCCAGCCAGGACAGCCCTTCCTACGAGCAGTACTTC
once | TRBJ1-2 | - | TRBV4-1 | CASSPGHVANYGYTF | TGCGCCAGCAGCCCAGGACATGTAGCTAACTATGGCTACACCTTC
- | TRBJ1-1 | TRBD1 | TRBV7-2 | CASSLTGGGTEAFF | TGTGCCAGCAGCTTGACAGGGGGTGGCACTGAAGCTTTCTTT
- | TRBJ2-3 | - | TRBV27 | CASSLGSTDTQYF | TGTGCCAGCAGTTTAGGTAGCACAGATACGCAGTATTTT
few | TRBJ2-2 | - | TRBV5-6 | CASSLSARVATGELFF | TGTGCCAGCAGCTTGTCGGCCAGGGTTGCCACCGGGGAGCTGTTTTTT
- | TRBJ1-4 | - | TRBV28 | CASSWAGLREKLFF | TGTGCCAGCAGCTGGGCCGGGCTCCGGGAAAAACTGTTTTTT
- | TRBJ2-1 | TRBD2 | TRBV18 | CASSLALAGGENEQFF | TGTGCCAGCTCACTTGCGCTCGCGGGGGGTGAGAATGAGCAGTTCTTC
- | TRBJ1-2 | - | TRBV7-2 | CASSLFPASGYTF | TGTGCCAGCAGCTTATTCCCTGCTAGTGGCTACACCTTC
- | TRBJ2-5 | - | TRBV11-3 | CASSFMSGRTQYF | TGTGCCAGCAGCTTTATGTCAGGGCGGACCCAGTACTTC
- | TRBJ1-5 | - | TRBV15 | CATSRVDQPQHF | TGTGCCACCAGCAGAGTCGACCAGCCCCAGCATTTT
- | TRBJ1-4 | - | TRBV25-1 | CASRHSIGAGANEKLFF | TGTGCCAGCAGACACAGCATCGGGGCCGGGGCTAATGAAAAACTGTTTTTT
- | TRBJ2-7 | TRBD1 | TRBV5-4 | CASSPRQGASYEQYF | TGTGCCAGCAGCCCAAGACAGGGGGCCTCCTACGAGCAGTACTTC
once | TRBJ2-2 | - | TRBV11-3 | CASSLEGGSGELFF | TGTGCCAGCAGCTTAGAGGGAGGCTCCGGGGAGCTGTTTTTT
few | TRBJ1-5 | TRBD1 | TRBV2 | CASNGGQGYQPQHF | TGTGCCAGTAACGGCGGACAGGGGTATCAGCCCCAGCATTTT
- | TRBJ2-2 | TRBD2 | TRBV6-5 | CASSYSGGRTGELFF | TGTGCCAGCAGTTACAGCGGGGGGCGCACCGGGGAGCTGTTTTTT
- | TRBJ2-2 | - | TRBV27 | CASSFRYTGELFF | TGTGCCAGCAGTTTCCGATACACCGGGGAGCTGTTTTTT
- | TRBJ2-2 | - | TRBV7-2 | CASSLDVGGNTGELFF | TGTGCCAGCAGCTTAGATGTAGGGGGTAACACCGGGGAGCTGTTTTTT
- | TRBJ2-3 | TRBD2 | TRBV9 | CASSVVRGLATDTQYF | TGTGCCAGCAGCGTAGTACGTGGACTAGCGACAGATACGCAGTATTTT
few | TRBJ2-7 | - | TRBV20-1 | CSASSGYEQYF | TGCAGTGCTAGTAGCGGCTACGAGCAGTACTTC
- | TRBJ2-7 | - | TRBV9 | CASSPSWTYEQYF | TGTGCCAGCAGCCCTTCGTGGACCTACGAGCAGTACTTC
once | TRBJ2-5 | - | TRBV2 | CASWEGGEETQYF | TGTGCCAGCTGGGAAGGAGGTGAAGAGACCCAGTACTTC
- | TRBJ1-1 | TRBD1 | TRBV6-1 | CASCRQGIYTEAFF | TGTGCCAGCTGCCGACAGGGGATCTACACTGAAGCTTTCTTT